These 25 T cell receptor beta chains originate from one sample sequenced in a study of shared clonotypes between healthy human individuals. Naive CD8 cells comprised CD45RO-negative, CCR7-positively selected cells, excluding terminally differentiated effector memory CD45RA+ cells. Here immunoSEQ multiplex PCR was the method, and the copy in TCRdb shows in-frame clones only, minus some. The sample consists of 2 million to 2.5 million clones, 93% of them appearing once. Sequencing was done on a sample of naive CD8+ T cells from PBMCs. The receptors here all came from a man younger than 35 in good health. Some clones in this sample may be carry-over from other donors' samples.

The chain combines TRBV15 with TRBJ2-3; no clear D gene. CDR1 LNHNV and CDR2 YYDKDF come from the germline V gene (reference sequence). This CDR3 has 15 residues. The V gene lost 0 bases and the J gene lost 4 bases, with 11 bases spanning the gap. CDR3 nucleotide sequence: TGTGCCACCAGCAGAGATGTCCTTCGGGCAGATACGCAGTATTTT. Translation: CATSRDVLRADTQYF.

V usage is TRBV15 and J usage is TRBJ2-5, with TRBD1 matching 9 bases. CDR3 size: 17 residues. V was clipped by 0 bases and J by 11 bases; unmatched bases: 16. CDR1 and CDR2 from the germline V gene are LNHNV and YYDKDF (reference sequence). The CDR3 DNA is TGTGCCACCAGCAGAGATTTGGCCCTAGGACAGGGGAGGGAGCAGTACTTC. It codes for CATSRDLALGQGREQYF.

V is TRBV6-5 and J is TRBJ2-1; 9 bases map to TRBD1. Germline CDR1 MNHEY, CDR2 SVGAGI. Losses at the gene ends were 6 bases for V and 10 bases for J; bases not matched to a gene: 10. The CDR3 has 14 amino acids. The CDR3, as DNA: TGTGCCAGCAGCTGGGACAGGGAGGGAAACGAGCAGTTCTTC. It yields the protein CASSWDREGNEQFF.

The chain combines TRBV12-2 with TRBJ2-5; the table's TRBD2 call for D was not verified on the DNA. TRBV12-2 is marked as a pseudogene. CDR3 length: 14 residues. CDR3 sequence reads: CASRKLAGQETQYF. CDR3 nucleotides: TGTGCAAGTCGCAAACTAGCGGGACAAGAGACCCAGTACTTC.

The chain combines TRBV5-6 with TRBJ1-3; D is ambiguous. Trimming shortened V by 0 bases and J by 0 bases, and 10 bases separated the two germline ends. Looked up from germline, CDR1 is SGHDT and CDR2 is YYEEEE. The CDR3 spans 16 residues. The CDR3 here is CASSLVGFLSGNTIYF. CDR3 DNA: TGTGCCAGCAGCTTGGTTGGATTCCTCTCTGGAAACACCATATATTTT.

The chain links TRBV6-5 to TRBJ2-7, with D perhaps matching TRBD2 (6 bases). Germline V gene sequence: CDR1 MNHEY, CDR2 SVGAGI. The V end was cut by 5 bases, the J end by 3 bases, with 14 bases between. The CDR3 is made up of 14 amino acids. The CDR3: CASSNLATDYEQYF. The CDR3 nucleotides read TGTGCCAGCAGTAACCTAGCGACCGACTACGAGCAGTACTTC.

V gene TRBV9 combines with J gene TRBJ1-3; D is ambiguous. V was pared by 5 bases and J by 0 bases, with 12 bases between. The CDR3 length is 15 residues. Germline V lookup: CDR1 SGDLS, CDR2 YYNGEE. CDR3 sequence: CASSSDRLSGNTIYF. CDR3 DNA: TGTGCCAGCAGTTCGGATCGCCTCTCTGGAAACACCATATATTTT.

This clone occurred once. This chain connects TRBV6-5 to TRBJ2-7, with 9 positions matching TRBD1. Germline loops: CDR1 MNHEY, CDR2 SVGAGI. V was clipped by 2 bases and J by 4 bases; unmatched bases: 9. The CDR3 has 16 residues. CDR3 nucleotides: TGTGCCAGCAGTTACGGGTTGGGACAGGGAATGTACGAGCAGTACTTC. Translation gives CASSYGLGQGMYEQYF.

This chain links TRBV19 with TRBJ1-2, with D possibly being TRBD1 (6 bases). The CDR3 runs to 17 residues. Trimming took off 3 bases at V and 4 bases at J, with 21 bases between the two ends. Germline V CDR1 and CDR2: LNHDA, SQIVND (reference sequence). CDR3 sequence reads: CASSISTGKRELYGYTF. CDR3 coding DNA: TGTGCCAGTAGTATTTCTACAGGGAAGAGGGAGCTCTATGGCTACACCTTC.

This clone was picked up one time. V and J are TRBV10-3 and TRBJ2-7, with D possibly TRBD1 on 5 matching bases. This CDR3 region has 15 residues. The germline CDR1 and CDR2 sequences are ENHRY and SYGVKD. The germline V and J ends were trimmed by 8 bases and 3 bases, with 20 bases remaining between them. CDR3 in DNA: TGTGCCATCGGGGCCCGCGTAGGCCTCCTCTACGAGCAGTACTTC. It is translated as CAIGARVGLLYEQYF.

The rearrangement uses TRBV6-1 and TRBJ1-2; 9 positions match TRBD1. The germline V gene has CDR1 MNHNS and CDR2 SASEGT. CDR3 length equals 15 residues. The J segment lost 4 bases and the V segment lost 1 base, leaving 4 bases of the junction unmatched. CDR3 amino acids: CASSEGHRGPYGYTF. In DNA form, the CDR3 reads TGTGCCAGCAGTGAAGGTCACAGGGGGCCCTATGGCTACACCTTC.

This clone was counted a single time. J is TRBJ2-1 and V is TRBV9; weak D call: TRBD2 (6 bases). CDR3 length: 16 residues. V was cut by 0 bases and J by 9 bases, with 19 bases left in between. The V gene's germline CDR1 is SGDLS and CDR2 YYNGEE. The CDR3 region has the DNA TGTGCCAGCAGCGTAGCTACGGGGCTTCGGGGGATTGAGCAGTTCTTC. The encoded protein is CASSVATGLRGIEQFF.

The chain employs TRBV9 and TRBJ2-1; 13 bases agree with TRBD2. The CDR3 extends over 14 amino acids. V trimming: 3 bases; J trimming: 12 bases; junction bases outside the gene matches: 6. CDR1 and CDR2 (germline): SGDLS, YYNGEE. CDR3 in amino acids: CASSGGTSGIGQFF. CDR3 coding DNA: TGTGCCAGCAGCGGAGGGACTAGCGGGATTGGGCAGTTCTTC.

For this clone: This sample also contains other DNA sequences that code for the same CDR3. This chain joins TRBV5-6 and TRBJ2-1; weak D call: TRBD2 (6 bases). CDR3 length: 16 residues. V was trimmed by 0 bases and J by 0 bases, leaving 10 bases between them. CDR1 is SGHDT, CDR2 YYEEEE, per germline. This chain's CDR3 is CASSLGAGSSYNEQFF. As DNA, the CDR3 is TGTGCCAGCAGCTTGGGCGCGGGGAGCTCCTACAATGAGCAGTTCTTC.

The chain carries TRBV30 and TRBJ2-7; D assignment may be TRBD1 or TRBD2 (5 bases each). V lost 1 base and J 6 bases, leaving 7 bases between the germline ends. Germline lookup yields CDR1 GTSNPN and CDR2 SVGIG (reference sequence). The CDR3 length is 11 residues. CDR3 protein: CAWSGDVEQYF. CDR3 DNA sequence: TGTGCCTGGAGTGGGGACGTCGAGCAGTACTTC.

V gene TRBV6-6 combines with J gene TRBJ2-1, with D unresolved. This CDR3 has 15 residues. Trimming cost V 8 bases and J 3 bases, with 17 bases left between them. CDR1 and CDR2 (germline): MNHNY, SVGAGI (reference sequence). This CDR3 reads CASSLSRSNYNEQFF. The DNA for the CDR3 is TGTGCCAGCTCCCTCTCCAGGAGTAACTACAATGAGCAGTTCTTC.

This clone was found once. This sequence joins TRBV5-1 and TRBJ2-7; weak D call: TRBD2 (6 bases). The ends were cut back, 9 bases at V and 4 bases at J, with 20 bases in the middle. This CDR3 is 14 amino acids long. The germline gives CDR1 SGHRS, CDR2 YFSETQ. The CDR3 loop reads CATKLDGGVYEQYF. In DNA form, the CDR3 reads TGCGCCACCAAATTGGACGGAGGGGTATACGAGCAGTACTTC.

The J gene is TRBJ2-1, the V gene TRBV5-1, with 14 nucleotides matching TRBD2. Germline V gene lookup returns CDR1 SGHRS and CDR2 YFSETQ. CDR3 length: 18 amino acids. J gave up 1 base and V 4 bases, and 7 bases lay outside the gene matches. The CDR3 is CASSISGLAGVSYNEQFF. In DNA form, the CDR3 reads TGCGCCAGCAGCATCTCGGGACTAGCGGGAGTATCCTACAATGAGCAGTTCTTC.

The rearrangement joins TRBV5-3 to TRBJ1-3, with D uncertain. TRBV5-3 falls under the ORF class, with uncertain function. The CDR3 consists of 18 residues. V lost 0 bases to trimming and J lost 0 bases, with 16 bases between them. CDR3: CARSLDSQSSFSGNTIYF. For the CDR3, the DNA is TGTGCCAGAAGCTTGGATAGCCAGTCTTCCTTCTCTGGAAACACCATATATTTT.

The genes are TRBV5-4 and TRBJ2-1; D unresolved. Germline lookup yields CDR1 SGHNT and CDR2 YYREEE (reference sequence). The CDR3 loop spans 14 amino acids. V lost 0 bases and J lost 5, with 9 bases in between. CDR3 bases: TGTGCCAGCAGCTTGGAGGTGCGGAACAATGAGCAGTTCTTC. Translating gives CASSLEVRNNEQFF. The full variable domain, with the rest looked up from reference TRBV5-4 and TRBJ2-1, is ETGVTQSPTHLIKTRGQQVTLRCSSQSGHNTVSWYQQALGQGPQFIFQYYREEENGRGNFPPRFSGLQFPNYSSELNVNALELDDSALYLCASSLEVRNNEQFFGPGTRLTVL.

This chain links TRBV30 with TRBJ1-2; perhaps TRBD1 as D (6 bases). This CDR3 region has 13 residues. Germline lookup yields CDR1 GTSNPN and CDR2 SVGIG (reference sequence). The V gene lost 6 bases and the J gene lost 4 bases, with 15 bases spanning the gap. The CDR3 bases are TGTGCCTGCCCTATGGACAGCTTCTATGGCTACACCTTC. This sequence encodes CACPMDSFYGYTF. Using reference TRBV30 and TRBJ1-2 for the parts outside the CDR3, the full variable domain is SQTIHQWPATLVQPVGSPLSLECTVEGTSNPNLYWYRQAAGRGLQLLFYSVGIGQISSEVPQNLSASRPQDRQFILSSKKLLLSDSGFYLCACPMDSFYGYTFGSGTRLTVV.

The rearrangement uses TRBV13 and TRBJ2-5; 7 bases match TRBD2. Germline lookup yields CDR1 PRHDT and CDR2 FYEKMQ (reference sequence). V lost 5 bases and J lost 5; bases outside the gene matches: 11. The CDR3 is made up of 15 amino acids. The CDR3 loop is CASSPTGGSAETQYF. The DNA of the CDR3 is TGTGCCAGCAGCCCCACGGGAGGTTCTGCGGAGACCCAGTACTTC.

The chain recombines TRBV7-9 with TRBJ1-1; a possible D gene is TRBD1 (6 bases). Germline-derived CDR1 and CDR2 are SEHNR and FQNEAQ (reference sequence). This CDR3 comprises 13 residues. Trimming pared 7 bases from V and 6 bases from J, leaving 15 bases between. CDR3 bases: TGTGCCAGCAATGTAAGGCAGGGGTCTGAAGCTTTCTTT. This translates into CASNVRQGSEAFF.

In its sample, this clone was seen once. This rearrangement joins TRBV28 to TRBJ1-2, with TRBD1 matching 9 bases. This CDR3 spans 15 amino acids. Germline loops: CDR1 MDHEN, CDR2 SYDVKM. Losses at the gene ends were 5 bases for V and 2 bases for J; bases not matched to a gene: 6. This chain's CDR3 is CASSTRDRVNYGYTF. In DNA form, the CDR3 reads TGTGCCAGCAGTACCCGGGACAGGGTAAACTATGGCTACACCTTC.

CDR3 in DNA: TGCGCCAGCAGCGAGGACGGAGCCACAGATACGCAGTATTTT. Translating gives CASSEDGATDTQYF. V usage is TRBV5-1 and J usage is TRBJ2-3; D unclear. V lost 4 bases, J lost 2 bases, and 11 bases lay in between. This CDR3 is built from 14 residues. In germline, CDR1 is SGHRS, CDR2 YFSETQ.